Below, one TCR beta chain is given with its context. This clonotype is classified as medium-sized (0.01 to 0.1%). No cognate antigen has been identified for it. A much more abundant neighbour one base away suggests this may be a read error. This entry comes from a study of regulatory T cells after allogeneic stem cell transplantation (dated by TCRdb to the late 2010s). The study in broad terms: Patients were grouped by whether acute graft-versus-host disease developed within 100 days after stem cell transplantation. Fluorescence-activated cell sorting was used to isolate CD4+CD25+CD127- regulatory T cells from patient PBMCs. Conventional CD4+ T cells defined as CD4+CD25+/-CD127+ were also sorted and TCR-sequenced for comparison in the study. Between patients who did and did not develop acute graft-versus-host disease, the study compared the regulatory T-cell TCR repertoire following allogeneic stem cell transplantation. Study-wide findings and limitations: Diversity of the conventional CD4+ T-cell repertoire was not significantly different between patients with graft-versus-host disease and patients without graft-versus-host disease. A less diverse, more focused regulatory T-cell TCR repertoire was observed in patients without graft-versus-host disease than in patients with the disease. Top 10 regulatory T-cell clones occupied a significantly larger repertoire share in non-GvHD patients, suggesting expansion of presumably allo-specific protective clones. Because the patient sample size was small, the findings needed to be validated in a larger cohort. No regulatory T-cell clones were found to be shared by all patients, and no significant correlation was observed between sorted cell numbers and the inverse Simpson index.

The CDR3 holds 15 amino acids from the cysteine to the phenylalanine. Only the CDR3 DNA stays, 45 bases, in frame from base 1. Trimming takes 5 bases from V and 4 bases from J, and the germline ends sit 17 bases apart. In the germline V gene, CDR1 corresponds to MNHEY and CDR2 to SVGAGI. What this sample's time point label stands for: 30 days after allogeneic hematopoietic stem cell transplantation. At 30 days after allogeneic hematopoietic stem cell transplantation, peripheral blood mononuclear cells were collected from the patients. The sequencer was an Illumina MiSeq. Reverse transcription of RNA was performed with the SMARTer RACE cDNA Amplification kit, after which the TCR beta CDR3 region was amplified. RNA from sorted cells was extracted with the RNeasy Mini Kit. Illumina paired-end sequencing was used to sequence the TCR beta amplicons. Regarding the original processing steps: MiXCR, VDJtools and the tcR R package were used for TCR repertoire analysis. The inverse Simpson index served to quantify diversity, and clones were sorted into rare, small, medium or expanded bins based on their proportion of the repertoire. TCRdb's own reprocessing of the public reads used fastp at Q25 and MiXCR and kept productive beta chains. Each CDR3 protein appears once, grouped with its most common genes and DNA. These V and J calls are TCRdb output, not the study's own analysis. For this sample there are under 500 distinct CDR3 sequences; 20% to 25% appear just once. Under 20% of the sample is in the top ten clones.

The sequence derives from a human patient who had an allogeneic stem cell transplant, so the T cells may come from the graft donor. The chain is assembled from TRBV6-5 and TRBJ1-2; TRBD1 is possibly the D segment (6 matching bases). The specimen was sorted CD4+ T cells from blood (whether regulatory or conventional is not recorded), collected 30 days after allogeneic stem cell transplant. The sequenced DNA: TGTGCCAGCAGTCCCACGACAGGTACCATCTATGGCTACACCTTC. This encodes CASSPTTGTIYGYTF.